Below are 5 T cell receptor beta chains sequenced from a single sample in a study of T-cell reconstitution after alpha-beta-depleted transplantation in children. A library of TCRbeta sequences, prepared with unique molecular identifiers, was generated. TCRdb called the PCR reads again in MiXCR, with one record for every CDR3 protein. This sample has nearly 250,000 distinct CDR3 sequences, with just under 8.5% found just once. Sequenced material: PBMCs, mostly from graft donor cells, taken 180 days after TCRalphabeta/CD19-depleted stem cell transplant. These receptors came from a male patient aged 10 to 17 who had a stem cell transplant for acute lymphoblastic leukemia, so the T cells may come from the graft donor.

This clonotype occurred many times. The chain is built from TRBV12-3 or TRBV12-4 and TRBJ2-7, with 7 bases matching TRBD2. V lost 3 bases and J lost 6; bases outside the gene matches: 11. The CDR3 covers 15 residues. CDR3: CASSFLGTTKVEQYF. For the CDR3, the DNA is TGTGCCAGCAGTTTTCTCGGGACTACCAAGGTCGAGCAGTACTTC.

The rearrangement uses TRBV19 and TRBJ2-7; D gene uncertain. The germline CDR1 and CDR2 sequences are LNHDA and SQIVND (reference sequence). This CDR3 region has 15 residues. V was cut by 2 bases and J by 4 bases, with 15 bases left in between. CDR3 amino acids: CASSISPGLGYEQYF. CDR3 DNA sequence: TGTGCCAGTAGTATATCCCCGGGCCTAGGGTACGAGCAGTACTTC.

This clonotype was observed many times. At one boundary the junction diverges from the germline segment, which might be a read error. The rearrangement uses TRBV20-1 and TRBJ1-5; TRBD1 might be the D (5 bases). The length of the CDR3 is 13 residues. Per germline, CDR1 DFQATT and CDR2 SNEGSKA (reference sequence). CDR3: CSASGGAGGPHHF. CDR3 DNA: TGCAGTGCTAGTGGGGGAGCGGGTGGGCCCCATCATTTT.

In its sample, this clonotype was seen many times. The genes are TRBV29-1 and TRBJ2-3; D is possibly TRBD1 (6 bases). With 8 bases removed from V and 1 base from J, the gap between germline ends came to 10 bases. The CDR3 is 12 amino acids. Germline CDR1 is SQVTM and CDR2 is ANQGSEA. The CDR3 coding sequence is TGCAGCTCTTGGACAGGCACAGATACGCAGTATTTT. It yields the protein CSSWTGTDTQYF.

This clonotype was seen at least ten times. The rearrangement joins TRBV12-3 or TRBV12-4 to TRBJ1-2; D ambiguous. Trimming removed 1 base from V and 6 bases from J, with 9 bases in between. This CDR3 region has 13 residues. CDR3 nucleotide sequence: TGTGCCAGCAGTTTAGACCGAAGGGATGGCTACACCTTC. Amino acid sequence: CASSLDRRDGYTF.